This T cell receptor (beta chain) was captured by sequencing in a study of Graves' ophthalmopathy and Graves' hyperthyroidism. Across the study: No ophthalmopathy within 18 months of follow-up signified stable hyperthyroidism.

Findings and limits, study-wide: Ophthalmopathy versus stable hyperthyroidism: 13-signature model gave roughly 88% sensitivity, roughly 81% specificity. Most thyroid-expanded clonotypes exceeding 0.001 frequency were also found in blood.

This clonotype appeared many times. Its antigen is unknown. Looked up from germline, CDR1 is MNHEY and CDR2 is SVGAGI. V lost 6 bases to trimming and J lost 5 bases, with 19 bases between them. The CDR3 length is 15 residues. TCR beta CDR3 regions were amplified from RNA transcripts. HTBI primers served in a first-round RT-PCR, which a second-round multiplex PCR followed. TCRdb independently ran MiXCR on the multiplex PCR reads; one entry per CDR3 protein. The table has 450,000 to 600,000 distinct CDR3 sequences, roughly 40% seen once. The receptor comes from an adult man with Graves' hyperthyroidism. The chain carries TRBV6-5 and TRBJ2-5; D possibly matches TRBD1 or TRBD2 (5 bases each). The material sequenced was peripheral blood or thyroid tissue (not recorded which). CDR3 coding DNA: TGTGCCAGCAGGGGCCGGGACCGTACATGGGAGACCCAGTACTTC. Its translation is CASRGRDRTWETQYF.